The present T cell receptor beta chain was sequenced within a study of T cells after yellow fever vaccination. TCR cDNA was made by 5'RACE template switching, adding a universal primer site and UMIs. In TCRdb, the 5' RACE reads were re-called with MiXCR into one record per CDR3 protein. The repertoire holds 68,000 or so distinct CDR3 sequences, with approximately 8% as singletons. The CDR3 spans 16 residues. Trimming took off 1 base at V and 2 bases at J, with 9 bases between the two ends. Germline V gives CDR1 SGHVS, CDR2 FNYEAQ. Of note for this clonotype: One base away lies a much larger clone, so this may be a sequencing read error. A read error is likely, as this CDR3 ends without the conserved phenylalanine or tryptophan.

The sample in question was CD8+ T cells sorted from PBMCs, obtained 15 days after the yellow fever booster vaccination. The V and J genes are TRBV7-6 and TRBJ1-6, with D maybe TRBD1 (6 bases). This sequence was found in a man aged 25-40 years who received the YFV17D yellow fever vaccine. CDR3 loop: CASSLGTATYNSPLHS. DNA for the CDR3: TGTGCCAGCAGCTTAGGGACAGCGACCTATAATTCACCCCTCCACTCT.